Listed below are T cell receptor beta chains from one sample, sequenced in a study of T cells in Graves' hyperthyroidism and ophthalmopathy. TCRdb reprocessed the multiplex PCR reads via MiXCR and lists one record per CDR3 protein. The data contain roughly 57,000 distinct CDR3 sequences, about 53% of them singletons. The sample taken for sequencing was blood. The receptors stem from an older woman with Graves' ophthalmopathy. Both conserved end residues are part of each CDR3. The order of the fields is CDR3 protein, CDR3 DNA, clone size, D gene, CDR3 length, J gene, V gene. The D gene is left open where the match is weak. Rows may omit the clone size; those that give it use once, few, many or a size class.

CDR3 protein: CASSFFFGGESTDTQYF
CDR3 DNA: TGTGCCAGCAGCTTTTTCTTTGGGGGAGAAAGCACAGATACGCAGTATTTT
clone size: many
D gene: -
CDR3 length: 17
J gene: TRBJ2-3
V gene: TRBV5-4

CDR3 protein: CASSWSRASNTEAFF
CDR3 DNA: TGTGCCAGCAGCTGGTCGCGGGCTTCGAACACTGAAGCTTTCTTT
clone size: many
D gene: -
CDR3 length: 15
J gene: TRBJ1-1
V gene: TRBV6-5

CDR3 protein: CSARPTGELFF
CDR3 DNA: TGCAGTGCCAGGCCAACCGGGGAGCTGTTTTTT
clone size: -
D gene: -
CDR3 length: 11
J gene: TRBJ2-2
V gene: TRBV20-1

CDR3 protein: CASTTGGRGNTIYF
CDR3 DNA: TGTGCCAGCACAACAGGGGGCCGAGGAAACACCATATATTTT
clone size: -
D gene: TRBD1
CDR3 length: 14
J gene: TRBJ1-3
V gene: TRBV12-3/TRBV12-4

CDR3 protein: CASSPGPAQETQYF
CDR3 DNA: TGTGCCAGCAGTCCGGGTCCAGCCCAAGAGACCCAGTACTTC
clone size: many
D gene: -
CDR3 length: 14
J gene: TRBJ2-5
V gene: TRBV12-3/TRBV12-4

CDR3 protein: CSASTGELFF
CDR3 DNA: TGCAGTGCTAGTACGGGGGAGCTGTTTTTT
clone size: -
D gene: -
CDR3 length: 10
J gene: TRBJ2-2
V gene: TRBV20-1

CDR3 protein: CASSEAIRGETQYF
CDR3 DNA: TGTGCCAGCAGTGAAGCGATCCGGGGGGAGACCCAGTACTTC
clone size: many
D gene: -
CDR3 length: 14
J gene: TRBJ2-5
V gene: TRBV6-1

CDR3 protein: CSSSEVGVSGDTIYF
CDR3 DNA: TGTTCCAGCAGTGAAGTCGGAGTCTCTGGAGACACCATATATTTT
clone size: -
D gene: -
CDR3 length: 15
J gene: TRBJ1-3
V gene: TRBV2

CDR3 protein: CASNPGTRNNSPLHF
CDR3 DNA: TGTGCCAGCAACCCCGGGACTAGAAATAATTCACCCCTCCACTTT
clone size: -
D gene: -
CDR3 length: 15
J gene: TRBJ1-6
V gene: TRBV9

CDR3 protein: CASSLAGTGRSDTQYF
CDR3 DNA: TGCGCCAGCAGCTTGGCAGGCACAGGGAGGTCGGATACGCAGTATTTT
clone size: many
D gene: -
CDR3 length: 16
J gene: TRBJ2-3
V gene: TRBV5-1